The 10 T cell receptor beta chains listed next were all sequenced from one sample in a study of T cell responses to AZD1222 COVID-19 vaccine. This table comes from immunoSEQ multiplex PCR, and its TCRdb copy is limited to in-frame clones, with some not included. The table lists almost 80,000 clones, roughly 87% of them singletons. This material consisted of peripheral blood, taken on day 0 of AZD1222 vaccination. These receptors came from an adult in good health.

Only one count was recorded for this clone. The rearrangement links TRBV2 to TRBJ1-5; 8 bases are shared with TRBD1. After removal of 6 bases from V and 6 bases from J, the junction contained 13 bases not matched to a gene. The CDR3 loop spans 16 amino acids. CDR1 is SNHLY and CDR2 is FYNNEI in the germline V gene. Here the CDR3 reads CASSQRGQASPQPQHF. In nucleotides, the CDR3 is TGTGCCAGCAGCCAGAGGGGACAGGCTTCCCCTCAGCCCCAGCATTTT.

The V call is TRBV7-2, the J call TRBJ2-5, with unresolved D. Germline CDR1 reads SGHTA; CDR2 reads FQGNSA. V was clipped by 5 bases and J by 2 bases, with 9 bases between them. This CDR3 spans 13 amino acids. As DNA, the CDR3 is TGTGCCAGCAGCATCCTCAGACAAGAGACCCAGTACTTC. It encodes CASSILRQETQYF.

The chain combines TRBV10-3 with TRBJ2-5; unclear D gene. The length of the CDR3 is 15 residues. The ends were cut back, 4 bases at V and 1 base at J, with 13 bases in the middle. Germline V gives CDR1 ENHRY, CDR2 SYGVKD. CDR3 in amino acids: CAISGAGSSQETQYF. CDR3 coding DNA: TGTGCCATCAGTGGCGCTGGATCTAGCCAAGAGACCCAGTACTTC.

This clone was seen many times. The chain recombines TRBV7-9 with TRBJ2-3; D unclear. Trimming left V 6 bases short and J 6 bases short, with 10 bases between. The CDR3 has 12 residues. Per the germline V gene, CDR1 is SEHNR and CDR2 is FQNEAQ (reference sequence). CDR3 loop: CASRELTDTQYF. The DNA of the CDR3 is TGTGCCAGCAGGGAGCTCACCGATACGCAGTATTTT.

The CDR3, as DNA: TGTGCCAGCAGCTACCGGGACAGACTACCTTCCACCTTC. This codes for CASSYRDRLPSTF. J is TRBJ1-2 and V is TRBV11-3; TRBD1 agrees at 7 bases. CDR3 size: 13 residues. Germline V gene lookup returns CDR1 SGHNT and CDR2 YENEEA. Trimming removed 4 bases from V and 13 bases from J; junction bases left unmatched: 12.

V is TRBV2 and J is TRBJ2-1; TRBD2 might be the D (6 bases). V lost 8 bases, J lost 9 bases, and 17 bases lay in between. The CDR3 length is 13 residues. Germline lookup yields CDR1 SNHLY and CDR2 FYNNEI. The CDR3 region has the DNA TGTGCCAGCCGCGGGACGGATTTGGGTGAGCAGTTCTTC. Protein sequence: CASRGTDLGEQFF.

The chain carries TRBV18 and TRBJ2-2; D unclear. The germline gives CDR1 KGHSH, CDR2 LQKENI. The CDR3 covers 13 residues. V was cut by 2 bases and J by 5 bases, with 6 bases left in between. This CDR3 reads CASSPKGTGELFF. In nucleotides, the CDR3 is TGTGCCAGCTCACCAAAAGGGACCGGGGAGCTGTTTTTT. Full variable domain (rest looked up from reference TRBV18 and TRBJ2-2): NAGVMQNPRHLVRRRGQEARLRCSPMKGHSHVYWYRQLPEEGLKFMVYLQKENIIDESGMPKERFSAEFPKEGPSILRIQQVVRGDSAAYFCASSPKGTGELFFGEGSRLTVL.

This chain connects TRBV14 to TRBJ2-3; D remains unclear. Germline V gene sequence: CDR1 SGHDN, CDR2 FVKESK. CDR3 length: 13 residues. V gave up 1 base and J gave up 7 bases, with 9 bases separating them. The CDR3 nucleotides read TGTGCCAGCAGCCAAGCCCGTAGATATACGCAGTATTTT. Amino acids: CASSQARRYTQYF.

The rearrangement links TRBV5-8 to TRBJ1-6; D ambiguous. Trimming took off 4 bases at V and 9 bases at J, with 14 bases between the two ends. The CDR3 is made up of 14 amino acids. Per the germline V gene, CDR1 is SGHTS and CDR2 is YDEGEE. CDR3 coding DNA: TGTGCCAGCAGCGCACCGATCGGAACTTCACCCCTCCACTTT. Translated: CASSAPIGTSPLHF. Filled out from reference TRBV5-8 and TRBJ1-6, the complete variable domain reads EAGVTQSPTHLIKTRGQQATLRCSPISGHTSVYWYQQALGLGLQFLLWYDEGEERNRGNFPPRFSGRQFPNYSSELNVNALELEDSALYLCASSAPIGTSPLHFGNGTRLTVT.

J is TRBJ2-1 and V is TRBV7-8, with TRBD2 matching over 14 bases. Germline-derived CDR1 and CDR2 are SGHVS and FQNEAQ. Trimming at V came to 5 bases and at J to 2 bases, leaving 2 bases not matched to a gene. The CDR3 sequence is 16 residues long. DNA for the CDR3: TGTGCCAGCAGCGAGACTAGCGGGGGGGCCTACAATGAGCAGTTCTTC. Translated: CASSETSGGAYNEQFF.